This record looks at one TCR beta chain sequence and its context. The antigen it binds to is not known. No qualities accompany the bases; no much larger clone lies one base away. These data originate in a study of technical replicates of blood from a handful of donors (TCRdb year 2017). The method was the immunoSEQ multiplex PCR assay. This immuneACCESS table, as held by TCRdb, lists in-frame sequences with V and J called but not all clones. Of the missing ones, under half trace to an unresolved V gene in checked studies; the others have no known cause. Counted in this sample were approximately 79,000 clones; around 95% of them appeared once. More than 0.2% of the sample is held by the ten biggest clonotypes. V is cut by 6 bases and J by 6 bases, and the space between the germline ends is 12 bases. Per the germline V gene, MNHNS is the CDR1 and SASEGT is the CDR2. Taken from cysteine to phenylalanine, the CDR3 has 13 residues. Just the 39-base CDR3 DNA is kept, in frame starting at base 1.

The TCR originated in a human donor in good health. Sequencing was done on a sample of T cells isolated from PBMCs. The rearranged segments are TRBV6-1 and TRBJ1-5; the D gene is possibly TRBD1, with 6 bases matching. The CDR3 region has the sequence CASRLQGPQPQHF. The DNA sequence reads TGTGCCAGCAGACTACAGGGTCCTCAGCCCCAGCATTTT.